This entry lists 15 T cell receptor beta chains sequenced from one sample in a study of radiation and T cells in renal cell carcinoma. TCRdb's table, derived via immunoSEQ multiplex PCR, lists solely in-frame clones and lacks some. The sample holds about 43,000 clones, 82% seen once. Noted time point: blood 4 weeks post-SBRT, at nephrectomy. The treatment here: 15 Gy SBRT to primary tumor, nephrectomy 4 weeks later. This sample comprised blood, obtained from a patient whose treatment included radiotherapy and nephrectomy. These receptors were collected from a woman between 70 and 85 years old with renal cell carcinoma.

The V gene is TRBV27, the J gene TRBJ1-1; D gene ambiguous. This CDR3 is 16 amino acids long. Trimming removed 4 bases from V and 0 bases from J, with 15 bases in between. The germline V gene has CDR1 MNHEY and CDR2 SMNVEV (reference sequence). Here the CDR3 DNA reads TGTGCCAGCAGTTCGTTAACGGTGACGATGAACACTGAAGCTTTCTTT. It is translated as CASSSLTVTMNTEAFF.

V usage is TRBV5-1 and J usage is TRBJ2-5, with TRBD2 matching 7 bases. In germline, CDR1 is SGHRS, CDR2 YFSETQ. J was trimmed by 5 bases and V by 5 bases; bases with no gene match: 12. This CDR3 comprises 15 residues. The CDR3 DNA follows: TGCGCCAGCAGTTCCCAGGCGGGAGTACAGGAGACCCAGTACTTC. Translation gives CASSSQAGVQETQYF.

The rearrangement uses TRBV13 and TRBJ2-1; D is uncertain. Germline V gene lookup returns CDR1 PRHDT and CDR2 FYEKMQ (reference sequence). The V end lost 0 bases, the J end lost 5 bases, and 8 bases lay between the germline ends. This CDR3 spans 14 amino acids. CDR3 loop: CASSLGLSDNEQFF. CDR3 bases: TGTGCCAGCAGCTTAGGGCTGTCCGACAATGAGCAGTTCTTC.

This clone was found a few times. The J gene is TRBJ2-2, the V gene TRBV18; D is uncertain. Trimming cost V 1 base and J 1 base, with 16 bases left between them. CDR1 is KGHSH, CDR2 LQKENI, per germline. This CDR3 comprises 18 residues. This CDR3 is CASSPLYSDPKNTGELFF. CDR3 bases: TGTGCCAGCTCACCACTTTACTCGGACCCTAAGAACACCGGGGAGCTGTTTTTT.

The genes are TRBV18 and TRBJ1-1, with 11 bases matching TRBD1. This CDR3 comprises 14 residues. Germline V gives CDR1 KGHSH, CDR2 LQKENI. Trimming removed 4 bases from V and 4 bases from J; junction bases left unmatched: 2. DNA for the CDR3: TGTGCCAGCTCACAGGGACAGGGGGGCACTGAAGCTTTCTTT. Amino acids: CASSQGQGGTEAFF.

For the CDR3, the DNA is TGCGCCAGCAGCCAACTCCCCTTGAAGCGGGAGGACACCGGGGAGCTGTTTTTT. Residues: CASSQLPLKREDTGELFF. The gene calls are TRBV4-1 and TRBJ2-2; 9 nucleotides align to TRBD2. J lost 3 bases, V lost 2 bases, and 10 bases had no gene match. The V gene's germline CDR1 is MGHRA and CDR2 YSYEKL. This CDR3 region has 18 residues.

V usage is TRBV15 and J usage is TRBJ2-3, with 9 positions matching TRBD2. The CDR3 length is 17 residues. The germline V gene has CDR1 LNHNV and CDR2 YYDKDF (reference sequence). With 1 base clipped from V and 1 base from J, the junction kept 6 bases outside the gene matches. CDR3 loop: CATSRVPSGKGTDTQYF. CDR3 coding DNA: TGTGCCACCAGCAGAGTGCCTAGCGGGAAGGGCACAGATACGCAGTATTTT.

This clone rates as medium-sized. CDR3 sequence reads: CSVDPGTGYEQYF. DNA for the CDR3: TGCAGCGTTGACCCGGGTACGGGGTACGAGCAGTACTTC. The chain couples TRBV29-1 to TRBJ2-7; TRBD2 is a possible D gene (5 bases). V lost 3 bases, J lost 4 bases, and 13 bases lay in between. The CDR3 covers 13 residues. Germline values: CDR1 SQVTM, CDR2 ANQGSEA.

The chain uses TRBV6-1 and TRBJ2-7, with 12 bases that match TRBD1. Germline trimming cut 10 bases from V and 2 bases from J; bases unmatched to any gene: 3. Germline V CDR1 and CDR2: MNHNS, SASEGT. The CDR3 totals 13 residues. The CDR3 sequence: CATGTGGPYEQYF. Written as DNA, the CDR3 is TGTGCCACCGGGACAGGGGGCCCCTACGAGCAGTACTTC.

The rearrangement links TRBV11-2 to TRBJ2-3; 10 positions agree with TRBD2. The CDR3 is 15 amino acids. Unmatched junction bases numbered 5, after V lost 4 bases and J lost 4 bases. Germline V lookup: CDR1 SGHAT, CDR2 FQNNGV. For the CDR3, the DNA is TGTGCCAGCAGCTCCCTAGCGGGAGTATCAGATACGCAGTATTTT. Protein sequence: CASSSLAGVSDTQYF.

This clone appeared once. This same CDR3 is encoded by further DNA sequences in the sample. The CDR3: CASSLAASNYGYTF. CDR3 DNA: TGCGCCAGCAGCTTGGCCGCCAGCAACTATGGCTACACCTTC. This sequence joins TRBV5-1 and TRBJ1-2; D gene unclear. Germline loops: CDR1 SGHRS, CDR2 YFSETQ. The CDR3 is made up of 14 amino acids. V was shortened by 0 bases and J by 2 bases, with 8 bases between the two germline ends.

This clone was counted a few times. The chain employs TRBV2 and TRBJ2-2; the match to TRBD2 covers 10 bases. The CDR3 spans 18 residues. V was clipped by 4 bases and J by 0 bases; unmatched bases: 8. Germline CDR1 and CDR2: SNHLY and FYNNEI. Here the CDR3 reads CASSARRTSGPNTGELFF. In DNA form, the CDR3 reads TGTGCCAGCAGTGCCCGTAGGACTAGCGGTCCGAACACCGGGGAGCTGTTTTTT.

Written as DNA, the CDR3 is TGCGCCAGCAGCTTGGGGGGTACTAGCGGGGCTCACGAGCAGTACTTC. Protein product: CASSLGGTSGAHEQYF. The V and J genes are TRBV5-1 and TRBJ2-7, with 10 positions matching TRBD2. This CDR3 has 16 residues. Germline V lookup: CDR1 SGHRS, CDR2 YFSETQ. The V and J ends lost 0 bases and 5 bases, in that order; junction bases with no gene match: 8.

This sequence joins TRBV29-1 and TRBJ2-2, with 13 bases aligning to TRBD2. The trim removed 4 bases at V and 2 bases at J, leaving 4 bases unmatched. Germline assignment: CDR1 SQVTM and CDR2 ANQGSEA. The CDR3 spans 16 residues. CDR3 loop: CSVVTSGRENTGELFF. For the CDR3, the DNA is TGCAGCGTTGTCACTAGCGGGAGGGAAAACACCGGGGAGCTGTTTTTT.

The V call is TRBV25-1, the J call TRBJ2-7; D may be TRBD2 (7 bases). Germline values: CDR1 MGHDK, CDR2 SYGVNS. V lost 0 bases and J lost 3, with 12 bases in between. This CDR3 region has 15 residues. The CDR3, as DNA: TGTGCCAGCAGTGAATATGGGGGGGCGAACTACGAGCAGTACTTC. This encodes CASSEYGGANYEQYF.